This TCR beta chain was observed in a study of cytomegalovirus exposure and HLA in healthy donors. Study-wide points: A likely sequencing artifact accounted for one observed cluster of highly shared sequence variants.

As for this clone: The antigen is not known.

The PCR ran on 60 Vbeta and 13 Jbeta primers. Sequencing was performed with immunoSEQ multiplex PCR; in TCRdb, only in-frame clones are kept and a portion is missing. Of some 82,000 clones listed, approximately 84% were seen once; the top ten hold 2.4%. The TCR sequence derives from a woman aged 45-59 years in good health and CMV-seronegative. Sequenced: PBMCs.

DNA of the CDR3: TGCGCCAGCAGCTTGGACGGACTAGGGAGCAATGAGCAGTTCTTC. Its translation is CASSLDGLGSNEQFF. This chain links TRBV5-1 with TRBJ2-1; 7 bases map to TRBD2. The germline V gene has CDR1 SGHRS and CDR2 YFSETQ. The V segment lost 0 bases and the J segment 6 bases; nucleotides outside the gene matches: 6. This CDR3 spans 15 amino acids.